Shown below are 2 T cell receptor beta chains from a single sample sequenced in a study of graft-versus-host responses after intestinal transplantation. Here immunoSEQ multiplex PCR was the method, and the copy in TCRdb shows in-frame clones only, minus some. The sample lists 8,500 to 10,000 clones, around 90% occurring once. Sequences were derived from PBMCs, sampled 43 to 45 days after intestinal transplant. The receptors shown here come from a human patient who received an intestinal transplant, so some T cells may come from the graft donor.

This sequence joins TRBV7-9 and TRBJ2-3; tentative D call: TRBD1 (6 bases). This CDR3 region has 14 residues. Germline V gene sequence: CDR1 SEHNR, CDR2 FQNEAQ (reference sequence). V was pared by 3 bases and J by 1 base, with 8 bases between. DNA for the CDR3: TGTGCCAGCAGCTTCCGGACAGGCACAGATACGCAGTATTTT. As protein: CASSFRTGTDTQYF.

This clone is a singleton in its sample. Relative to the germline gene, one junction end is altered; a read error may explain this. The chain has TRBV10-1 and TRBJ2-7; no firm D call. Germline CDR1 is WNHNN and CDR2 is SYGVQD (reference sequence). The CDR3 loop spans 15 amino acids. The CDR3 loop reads CASGDKPGSSYEQYF. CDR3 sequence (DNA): TGCGCCAGCGGTGATAAACCGGGCAGCTCCTACGAGCAGTACTTC.